These 7 T cell receptor beta chains were all obtained from the same sample, sequenced in a study of human T cells and chemical hapten exposure. TCRdb re-called the RACE reads through MiXCR, storing one row per CDR3 protein. The table has 190,000 or so distinct CDR3 sequences, 20% to 25% seen once. Time point in this sample: patch test 3, about 24 weeks after DPC sensitization. As to treatment: therapeutic diphenylcyclopropenone sensitization with weekly scalp DPC. The material was whole blood, obtained in connection with sensitization to the hapten diphenylcyclopropenone (DPC). These receptors all stem from a woman aged 40 to 50 with alopecia areata. Some clones in this sample may be carry-over from other donors' samples.

This chain uses TRBV5-1 with TRBJ2-7, with TRBD1 matching over 9 bases. This CDR3 is 14 amino acids long. Germline CDR1 reads SGHRS; CDR2 reads YFSETQ. V shed 4 bases and J 9 bases; nucleotides not matched to a gene: 11. DNA for the CDR3: TGCGCCAGCAGCACCGCGGGACAGGGTGGCGGGCAGTACTTC. It encodes CASSTAGQGGGQYF. Supplemented by reference TRBV5-1 and TRBJ2-7, the full variable domain reads KAGVTQTPRYLIKTRGQQVTLSCSPISGHRSVSWYQQTPGQGLQFLFEYFSETQRNKGNFPGRFSGRQFSNSRSEMNVSTLELGDSALYLCASSTAGQGGGQYFGPGTRLTVT.

This clonotype has more than one count but fewer than ten. The DNA of the CDR3 is TGTGCCAGCAGCTTTAGGGGGACAGGGGGCGGACAGACCCAGTACTTC. It is translated as CASSFRGTGGGQTQYF. The gene calls are TRBV7-2 and TRBJ2-5, with 12 nucleotides matching TRBD1. The V gene's germline CDR1 is SGHTA and CDR2 FQGNSA. Trimming removed 3 bases from V and 6 bases from J; junction bases left unmatched: 8. This CDR3 has 16 amino acids.

This clonotype has a handful of counts. Here the CDR3 reads CASSRMVGVGSYNEQFF. In DNA form, the CDR3 reads TGTGCCAGCAGTCGTATGGTTGGGGTCGGATCCTACAATGAGCAGTTCTTC. This chain links TRBV6-6 with TRBJ2-1; D unresolved. The CDR3 loop spans 17 amino acids. Deletions cut 5 bases from V and 1 base from J, with 18 bases between. Looked up from germline, CDR1 is MNHNY and CDR2 is SVGAGI (reference sequence).

This clonotype was observed many times. The rearrangement uses TRBV20-1 and TRBJ2-7, with D possibly TRBD1 on 8 matching bases. Trimming removed 6 bases at V and 3 bases at J, with 21 bases between. The CDR3 spans 15 residues. CDR1 DFQATT and CDR2 SNEGSKA come from the germline V gene (reference sequence). In DNA, the CDR3 is TGCAGTGCGAGTGACAGGGGTTGGGAGGGCTACGAGCAGTACTTC. Translated: CSASDRGWEGYEQYF.

The rearrangement joins TRBV6-2 or TRBV6-3 to TRBJ1-5; maybe TRBD1 (6 bases). This CDR3 is 14 amino acids long. The germline V and J ends were trimmed by 4 bases and 6 bases, with 13 bases remaining between them. Germline CDR1 MNHEY, CDR2 SVGEGT. The DNA for the CDR3 is TGTGCCAGCAGTTCCGACAGACAGGTTCAGCCCCAGCATTTT. Its protein is CASSSDRQVQPQHF.

In this sample, this clonotype turned up many times. This chain links TRBV29-1 with TRBJ2-5, with 7 bases that match TRBD1. V lost 3 bases and J lost 7; bases outside the gene matches: 8. In germline, CDR1 is SQVTM, CDR2 ANQGSEA. The CDR3 is 13 residues long. The CDR3 nucleotides read TGCAGCGTTGACCGGGACAGCTTGCTGACCCAGTACTTC. It specifies CSVDRDSLLTQYF.

This clonotype has more than one count but fewer than ten. This chain uses TRBV11-3 with TRBJ2-1, with D perhaps given as TRBD1 or TRBD2 (6 bases each). V was pared by 2 bases and J by 5 bases, with 13 bases between. Germline assignment: CDR1 SGHNT and CDR2 YENEEA. The CDR3 loop spans 15 amino acids. In DNA form, the CDR3 reads TGTGCCAGCAGCTTACGGTGGGGGGCGAACAATGAGCAGTTCTTC. It is translated as CASSLRWGANNEQFF.